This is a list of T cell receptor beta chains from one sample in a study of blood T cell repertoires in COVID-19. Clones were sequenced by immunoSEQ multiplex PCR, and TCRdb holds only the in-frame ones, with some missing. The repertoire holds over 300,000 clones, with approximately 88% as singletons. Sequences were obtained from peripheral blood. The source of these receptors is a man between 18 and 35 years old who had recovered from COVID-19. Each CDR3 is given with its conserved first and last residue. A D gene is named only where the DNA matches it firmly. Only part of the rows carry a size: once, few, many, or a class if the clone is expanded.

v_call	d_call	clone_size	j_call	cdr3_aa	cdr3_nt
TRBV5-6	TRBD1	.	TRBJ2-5	CASSAGTGLQETQYF	TGTGCCAGCAGCGCCGGGACAGGCCTACAAGAGACCCAGTACTTC
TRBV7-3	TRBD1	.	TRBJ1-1	CASSPQTGTGIAFF	TGTGCCAGCAGCCCACAGACAGGGACGGGTATAGCTTTCTTT
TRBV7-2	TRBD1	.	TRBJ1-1	CASRPTLQGGTEAFF	TGTGCCAGCAGGCCAACGCTACAGGGGGGCACTGAAGCTTTCTTT
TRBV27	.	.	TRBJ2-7	CASSSTQGWQYF	TGTGCCAGCAGTTCAACACAGGGTTGGCAGTACTTC
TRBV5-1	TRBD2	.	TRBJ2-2	CASSSGPGLADANTGELFF	TGCGCCAGCAGCTCCGGACCTGGACTAGCGGACGCGAACACCGGGGAGCTGTTTTTT
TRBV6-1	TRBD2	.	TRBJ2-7	CASSGASGSKPHEQYF	TGTGCCAGCAGTGGGGCTAGCGGGAGTAAACCCCACGAGCAGTACTTC
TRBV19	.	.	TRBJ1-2	CASSIGGGGNYGYTF	TGTGCCAGTAGTATTGGGGGCGGCGGAAACTATGGCTACACCTTC
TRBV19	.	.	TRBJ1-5	CASSPSPGQPQHF	TGTGCCAGTAGTCCCTCCCCCGGTCAGCCCCAGCATTTT
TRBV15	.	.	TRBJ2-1	CATSRDLGAPYEQFF	TGTGCCACCAGCAGAGATCTGGGAGCCCCATATGAGCAGTTCTTC
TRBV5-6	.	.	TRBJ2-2	CASSYAEALHTGELFF	TGTGCCAGCAGCTACGCGGAGGCCCTCCACACCGGGGAGCTGTTTTTT
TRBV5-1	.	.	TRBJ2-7	CASSLATGGVYEQYF	TGCGCCAGCAGCTTGGCCACAGGGGGGGTCTACGAGCAGTACTTC
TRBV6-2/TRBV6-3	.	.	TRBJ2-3	CASSYFEGSTDTQYF	TGTGCCAGCAGTTACTTTGAGGGCTCCACAGATACGCAGTATTTT
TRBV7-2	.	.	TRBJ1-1	CASSLENRRTEAFF	TGTGCCAGCAGCTTAGAGAACAGACGCACTGAAGCTTTCTTT
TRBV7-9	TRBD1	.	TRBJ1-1	CASRPGTGGLNTEAFF	TGTGCCAGCAGGCCCGGGACAGGGGGCCTGAACACTGAAGCTTTCTTT
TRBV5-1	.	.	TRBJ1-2	CASSLEPNTGNYGYTF	TGCGCCAGCAGCTTGGAACCTAATACAGGAAACTATGGCTACACCTTC
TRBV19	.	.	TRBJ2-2	CASSITGRTAGELFF	TGTGCCAGTAGTATCACAGGAAGGACCGCCGGGGAGCTGTTTTTT
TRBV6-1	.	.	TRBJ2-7	CASSEAPGGAYEQYF	TGTGCCAGCAGTGAAGCGCCAGGAGGTGCCTACGAGCAGTACTTC
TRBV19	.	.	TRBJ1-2	CASSIGKGGNYGYTF	TGTGCCAGTAGTATCGGTAAAGGGGGAAACTATGGCTACACCTTC
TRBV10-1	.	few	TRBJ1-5	CASRQPQHF	TGCGCCAGCCGTCAGCCCCAGCATTTT
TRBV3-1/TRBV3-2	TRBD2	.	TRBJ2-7	CASSPKRGGELAGVGYEQYF	TGTGCCAGCAGTCCAAAAAGGGGGGGAGAACTAGCGGGAGTAGGCTACGAGCAGTACTTC
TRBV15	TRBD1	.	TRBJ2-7	CATSRGTGVVYEQYF	TGTGCCACCAGCCGCGGGACAGGGGTAGTCTACGAGCAGTACTTC
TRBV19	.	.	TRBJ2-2	CASKGQGSVPGELFF	TGTGCCAGTAAGGGGCAGGGTAGTGTGCCCGGGGAGCTGTTTTTT
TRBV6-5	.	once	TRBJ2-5	CASSYSGMSGKTQYF	TGTGCCAGCAGTTACTCCGGGATGTCTGGAAAGACCCAGTACTTC
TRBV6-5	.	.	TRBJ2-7	CASSYAGGTEPYEQYF	TGTGCCAGCAGTTACGCTGGGGGGACAGAGCCTTACGAGCAGTACTTC
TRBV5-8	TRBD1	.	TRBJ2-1	CASSSLTGGAGQFF	TGTGCCAGCAGCTCCTTAACAGGGGGCGCAGGGCAGTTCTTC
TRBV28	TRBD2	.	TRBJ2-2	CASTSGGASTGELFF	TGTGCCAGCACTAGCGGGGGGGCGAGTACCGGGGAGCTGTTTTTT
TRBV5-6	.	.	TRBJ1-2	CASSLRGFYGYTF	TGTGCCAGCAGCTTGCGGGGTTTCTATGGCTACACCTTC
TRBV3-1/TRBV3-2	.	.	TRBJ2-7	CASSPMRTDSYEQYF	TGTGCCAGCAGCCCGATGAGGACAGACTCCTACGAGCAGTACTTC
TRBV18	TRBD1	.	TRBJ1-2	CASSPPGQGRSNYGYTF	TGTGCCAGCTCACCACCGGGACAGGGGAGGTCCAACTATGGCTACACCTTC
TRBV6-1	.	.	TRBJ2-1	CASSEELRLVYNEQFF	TGTGCCAGCAGTGAAGAACTAAGGCTGGTGTACAATGAGCAGTTCTTC
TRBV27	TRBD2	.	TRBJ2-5	CASSPGLAETQYF	TGTGCCAGCAGTCCGGGACTAGCAGAGACCCAGTACTTC
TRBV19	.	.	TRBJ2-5	CASSRGLQETQYF	TGTGCCAGTAGCCGGGGACTTCAAGAGACCCAGTACTTC
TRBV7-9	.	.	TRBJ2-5	CASSWELEETQYF	TGTGCCAGCAGCTGGGAGTTGGAAGAGACCCAGTACTTC
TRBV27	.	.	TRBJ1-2	CASSLSAGRLPRGYGYTF	TGTGCCAGCAGTTTATCTGCGGGACGGCTCCCTAGAGGTTATGGCTACACCTTC
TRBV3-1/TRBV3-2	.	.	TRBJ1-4	CASSQGYNEKLFF	TGTGCCAGCAGCCAAGGTTATAATGAAAAACTGTTTTTT
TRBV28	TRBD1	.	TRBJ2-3	CASSGQGGTDTQYF	TGTGCCAGCAGTGGACAGGGGGGCACAGATACGCAGTATTTT
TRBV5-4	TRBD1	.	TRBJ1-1	CASSPTGTGVTEAFF	TGTGCCAGCAGCCCGACCGGGACAGGGGTCACTGAAGCTTTCTTT
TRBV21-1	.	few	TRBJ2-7	CASSKMSPGNFYEQYF	TGTGCCAGCAGCAAAATGTCGCCCGGGAACTTCTACGAGCAGTACTTC
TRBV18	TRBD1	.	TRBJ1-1	CASSPSPGTGKNTEAFF	TGTGCCAGCTCACCATCGCCCGGGACAGGAAAGAACACTGAAGCTTTCTTT
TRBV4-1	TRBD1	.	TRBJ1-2	CASSQPKTRTGRIENYGYTF	TGCGCCAGCAGCCAGCCCAAAACCCGGACAGGGAGAATAGAGAACTATGGCTACACCTTC
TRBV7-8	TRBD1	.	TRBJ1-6	CASSLAGTGANSPLHF	TGTGCCAGCAGCTTAGCTGGGACAGGAGCTAATTCACCCCTCCACTTT
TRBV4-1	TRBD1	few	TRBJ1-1	CASSQSAGGGVTEAFF	TGCGCCAGCAGCCAATCCGCAGGGGGTGGTGTAACTGAAGCTTTCTTT
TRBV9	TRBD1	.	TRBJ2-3	CASSVGEGIQGMTDTQYF	TGTGCCAGCAGCGTAGGCGAGGGGATACAGGGGATGACAGATACGCAGTATTTT
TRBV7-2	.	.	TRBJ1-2	CASSFEAGDYGYTF	TGTGCCAGCAGCTTCGAGGCCGGAGACTATGGCTACACCTTC
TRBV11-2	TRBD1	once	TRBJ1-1	CASSLSGGSTEAFF	TGTGCCAGCAGCTTATCAGGGGGGAGTACTGAAGCTTTCTTT
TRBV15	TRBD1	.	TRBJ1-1	CATSRDRTGLNTEAFF	TGTGCCACCAGCAGAGATCGGACAGGGTTGAACACTGAAGCTTTCTTT